The TCR beta chain under discussion was sequenced for a study of T cells in Graves' hyperthyroidism and ophthalmopathy. General study results and limits: Clonotypes that were expanded in thyroid above 0.001 mostly appeared in blood too.

The diagnostic basis comprised clinical symptoms, serum thyroxine and TRAb, thyroid ultrasound and orbital computed tomography. From 8.5 to 10 ml of fresh peripheral blood, PBMCs were isolated. V lost 2 bases to trimming and J lost 7 bases, with 13 bases between them. There are 14 residues in the CDR3. CDR1 SGHKS and CDR2 YYEKEE come from the germline V gene (reference sequence). This clonotype appeared many times. Its antigen is unidentified. Regions amplified from RNA transcripts were the TCR beta CDR3 regions. The HTBI primer set drove a first-round RT-PCR of the TCR CDR3. TCRdb analysed the multiplex PCR reads with MiXCR anew, one entry per CDR3 protein. The repertoire has 380,000 or so distinct CDR3 sequences, about 20% of them found once; the top ten carry about 3.5%.

The sequencing input was blood. The sequence was collected from a woman aged 18-29 years with Graves' hyperthyroidism. The chain carries TRBV5-5 and TRBJ1-5; D is perhaps TRBD1 (6 bases). The CDR3 is CASSFGGRGQPQHF. The CDR3 coding sequence is TGTGCCAGCAGCTTTGGGGGGCGCGGGCAGCCCCAGCATTTT. The full variable domain, with the rest looked up from reference TRBV5-5 and TRBJ1-5, is DAGVTQSPTHLIKTRGQQVTLRCSPISGHKSVSWYQQVLGQGPQFIFQYYEKEERGRGNFPDRFSARQFPNYSSELNVNALLLGDSALYLCASSFGGRGQPQHFGDGTRLSIL.